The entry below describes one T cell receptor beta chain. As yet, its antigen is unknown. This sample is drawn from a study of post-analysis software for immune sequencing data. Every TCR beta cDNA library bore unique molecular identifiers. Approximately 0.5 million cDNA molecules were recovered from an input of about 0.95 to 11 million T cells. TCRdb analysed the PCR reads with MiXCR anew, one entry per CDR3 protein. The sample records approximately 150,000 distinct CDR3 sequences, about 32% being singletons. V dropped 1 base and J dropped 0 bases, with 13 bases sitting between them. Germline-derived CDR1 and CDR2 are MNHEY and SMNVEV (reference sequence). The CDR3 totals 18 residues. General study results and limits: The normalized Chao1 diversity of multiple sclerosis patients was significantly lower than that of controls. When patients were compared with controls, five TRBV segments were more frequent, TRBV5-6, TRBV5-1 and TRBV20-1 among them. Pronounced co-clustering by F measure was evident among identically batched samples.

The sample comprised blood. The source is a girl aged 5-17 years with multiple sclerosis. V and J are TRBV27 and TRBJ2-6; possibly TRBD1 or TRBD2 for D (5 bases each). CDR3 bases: TGTGCCAGCAGTTTATTTTCAGGGAGAGGCTCTGGGGCCAACGTCCTGACTTTC. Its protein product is CASSLFSGRGSGANVLTF.